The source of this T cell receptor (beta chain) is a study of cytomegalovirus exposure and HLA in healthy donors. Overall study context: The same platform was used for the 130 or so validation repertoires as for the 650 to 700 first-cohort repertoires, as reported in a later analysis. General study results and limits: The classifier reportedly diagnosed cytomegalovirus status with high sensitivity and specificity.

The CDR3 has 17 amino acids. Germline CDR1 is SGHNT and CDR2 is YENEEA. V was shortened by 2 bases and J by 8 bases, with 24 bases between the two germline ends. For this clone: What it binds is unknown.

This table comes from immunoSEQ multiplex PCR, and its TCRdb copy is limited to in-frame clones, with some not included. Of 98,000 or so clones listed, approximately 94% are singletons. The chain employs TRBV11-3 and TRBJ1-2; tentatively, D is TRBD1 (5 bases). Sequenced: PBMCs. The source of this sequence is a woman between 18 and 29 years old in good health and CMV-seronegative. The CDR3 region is CASSLPPRVAPGAGYTF. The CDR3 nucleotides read TGTGCCAGCAGCTTACCCCCCAGGGTCGCTCCCGGTGCGGGCTACACCTTC.